What follows are 24 T cell receptor beta chains derived from one specimen sequenced in a study of T cell changes during pregnancy in multiple sclerosis (dated by TCRdb to the late 2010s). Libraries were built with the immunoSEQ multiplex PCR assay. TCRdb took this table from immuneACCESS and kept in-frame rearrangements with V and J called. Such tables lack part of the clones; where checked against another copy, unresolved V genes explain under half of the gap, and the rest is unexplained. The sample profile shows 55,000 to 80,000 clones; around 94% of them were found once. The ten largest make up 0.58% of the sample. Sequencing used peripheral blood, obtained in the third trimester of pregnancy. The receptors come from a female donor with multiple sclerosis, enrolled in a pregnancy study.

J is TRBJ1-2 and V is TRBV6-5; 11 bases agree with TRBD1. The CDR3 totals 15 residues. The ends lost 1 base at V and 5 bases at J; junction bases unmatched: 3. CDR1 MNHEY and CDR2 SVGAGI come from the germline V gene. The CDR3 here is CASSYLGQGAYGYTF. CDR3 nucleotides: TGTGCCAGCAGTTACTTAGGACAGGGGGCGTATGGCTACACCTTC.

This rearrangement joins TRBV6-5 to TRBJ1-2, with unresolved D. CDR3 size: 13 residues. V lost 0 bases to trimming and J lost 12 bases, with 14 bases between them. CDR1 is MNHEY and CDR2 is SVGAGI in the germline V gene. CDR3: CASSYSITGSDTF. CDR3 bases: TGTGCCAGCAGTTACTCGATTACGGGATCGGACACCTTC.

V and J are TRBV7-2 and TRBJ2-5, with 10 bases aligning to TRBD2. The CDR3 length is 15 residues. The trim removed 8 bases at V and 7 bases at J, leaving 13 bases unmatched. Germline V gene lookup returns CDR1 SGHTA and CDR2 FQGNSA. The CDR3 sequence: CASRGGAGGRVTQYF. In DNA form, the CDR3 reads TGTGCCAGCCGCGGGGGAGCGGGGGGGCGGGTGACCCAGTACTTC.

This clone was observed a handful of times. This chain connects TRBV13 to TRBJ2-7; the D gene is possibly TRBD2 (6 bases). This CDR3 region has 15 residues. Germline CDR1 is PRHDT and CDR2 is FYEKMQ (reference sequence). Trimming stripped 3 bases from V and 0 bases from J, with 12 bases between. CDR3 in DNA: TGTGCCAGCAGCTTGCGGGAAGATAACTCCTACGAGCAGTACTTC. Amino acids: CASSLREDNSYEQYF. Full variable domain (missing parts from reference TRBV13 and TRBJ2-7): AAGVIQSPRHLIKEKRETATLKCYPIPRHDTVYWYQQGPGQDPQFLISFYEKMQSDKGSIPDRFSAQQFSDYHSELNMSSLELGDSALYFCASSLREDNSYEQYFGPGTRLTVT.

The chain recombines TRBV29-1 with TRBJ1-4, with D hard to call. V was clipped by 4 bases and J by 8 bases, with 11 bases between them. Per germline, CDR1 SQVTM and CDR2 ANQGSEA. This CDR3 spans 12 amino acids. The CDR3 reads CSVAVGSEKLFF. CDR3 nucleotide sequence: TGCAGCGTTGCTGTGGGGAGCGAAAAACTGTTTTTT.

The chain couples TRBV18 to TRBJ1-1; D ambiguous. From germline, CDR1 is KGHSH and CDR2 LQKENI. Trimming took off 5 bases at V and 0 bases at J, with 4 bases between the two ends. This CDR3 is built from 12 residues. The CDR3 spells CASSGVNTEAFF. The DNA of the CDR3 is TGTGCCAGCTCAGGAGTGAACACTGAAGCTTTCTTT.

This rearrangement joins TRBV4-1 to TRBJ1-2, with a tentative D call TRBD1 (6 bases). The ends were cut back, 4 bases at V and 7 bases at J, with 19 bases in the middle. Germline-derived CDR1 and CDR2 are MGHRA and YSYEKL. This CDR3 region has 15 residues. The CDR3, as DNA: TGCGCCAGCAGCCCAGAGGACAGTCTCGGGGCTGGCTACACCTTC. Residues: CASSPEDSLGAGYTF.

The chain uses TRBV7-9 and TRBJ2-1, with TRBD2 as a possible D gene (6 bases). Germline lookup yields CDR1 SEHNR and CDR2 FQNEAQ (reference sequence). V shed 2 bases and J shed 5 bases, with 10 bases lying between them. This CDR3 has 14 residues. CDR3 sequence reads: CASSLIGGDNEQFF. CDR3 nucleotide sequence: TGTGCCAGCAGCTTAATTGGAGGGGACAATGAGCAGTTCTTC.

The chain recombines TRBV11-1 with TRBJ1-2; unclear D gene. With 2 bases removed from V and 4 bases from J, the gap between germline ends came to 8 bases. Per germline, CDR1 SGHAT and CDR2 FQDESV (reference sequence). The CDR3 length is 13 residues. The CDR3 sequence: CASSLRGTYGYTF. CDR3 coding DNA: TGTGCCAGCAGCTTACGCGGTACCTATGGCTACACCTTC.

The chain is built from TRBV5-1 and TRBJ2-7, with TRBD2 matching over 8 bases. Losses at the gene ends were 4 bases for V and 2 bases for J; bases not matched to a gene: 11. The CDR3 has 16 amino acids. The germline gives CDR1 SGHRS, CDR2 YFSETQ. CDR3 amino acids: CASSLRWSGGPYEQYF. The CDR3 DNA sequence: TGCGCCAGCAGCCTTCGATGGAGCGGGGGCCCCTACGAGCAGTACTTC.

This chain joins TRBV9 and TRBJ2-3; the D gene is possibly TRBD2 (7 bases). The CDR3 contains 15 residues. Germline V lookup: CDR1 SGDLS, CDR2 YYNGEE. Trimming left V 6 bases short and J 2 bases short, with 16 bases between. The CDR3 loop reads CASNPRGGVTDTQYF. CDR3 nucleotide sequence: TGTGCCAGCAACCCGAGGGGGGGGGTCACAGATACGCAGTATTTT. Full variable domain (missing parts from reference TRBV9 and TRBJ2-3): DSGVTQTPKHLITATGQRVTLRCSPRSGDLSVYWYQQSLDQGLQFLIQYYNGEERAKGNILERFSAQQFPDLHSELNLSSLELGDSALYFCASNPRGGVTDTQYFGPGTRLTVL.

This chain links TRBV19 with TRBJ1-1, with D possibly matching TRBD1 (6 bases). Germline loops: CDR1 LNHDA, CDR2 SQIVND (reference sequence). This CDR3 spans 14 amino acids. V was pared by 3 bases and J by 1 base, with 9 bases between. CDR3 amino acids: CASSILQGNTEAFF. In DNA, the CDR3 is TGTGCCAGTAGTATTTTACAGGGGAACACTGAAGCTTTCTTT.

The chain carries TRBV6-5 and TRBJ2-2; D is perhaps TRBD2 (5 bases). The V end lost 0 bases, the J end lost 7 bases, and 12 bases lay between the germline ends. This CDR3 contains 15 residues. Per germline, CDR1 MNHEY and CDR2 SVGAGI. CDR3 sequence (DNA): TGTGCCAGCAGTTACTCGACGATCGCGGGCGGGGAGCTGTTTTTT. It is translated as CASSYSTIAGGELFF.

V usage is TRBV6-5 and J usage is TRBJ2-7; TRBD1 might be the D (5 bases). The CDR3 has 15 residues. The germline V gene has CDR1 MNHEY and CDR2 SVGAGI. The V end lost 2 bases, the J end lost 2 bases, and 13 bases lay between the germline ends. For the CDR3, the DNA is TGTGCCAGCAGTTACAGTTTTGACAGCACCTACGAGCAGTACTTC. Translated, it gives CASSYSFDSTYEQYF.

V and J are TRBV5-6 and TRBJ2-3, with a weak D call TRBD1 (6 bases). V lost 2 bases and J lost 2, with 12 bases in between. Germline values: CDR1 SGHDT, CDR2 YYEEEE. There are 15 residues in the CDR3. CDR3 DNA sequence: TGTGCCAGCAGCTTCAATCAGGGGTTCACAGATACGCAGTATTTT. Its protein is CASSFNQGFTDTQYF.

The chain has TRBV4-3 and TRBJ1-2; 10 positions agree with TRBD1. Germline loops: CDR1 LGHNA, CDR2 YSLEER. There are 20 residues in the CDR3. V lost 6 bases to trimming and J lost 0 bases; unmatched junction nucleotides: 19. The CDR3 bases are TGCGCCAGCAGACACACACCGGGACAGGGGCGGGGGGAAGCTAACTATGGCTACACCTTC. Its translation: CASRHTPGQGRGEANYGYTF.

A single count supports this clone. The chain employs TRBV6-5 and TRBJ1-6; D not certain. Trimming removed 2 bases from V and 9 bases from J, with 17 bases in between. The CDR3 is 16 amino acids. Germline assignment: CDR1 MNHEY and CDR2 SVGAGI. The CDR3 nucleotides read TGTGCCAGCAGTTACCGGGTCTTCCTAGGAGGTTCACCCCTCCACTTT. This codes for CASSYRVFLGGSPLHF.

The J gene is TRBJ2-7, the V gene TRBV5-1, with D possibly being TRBD2 (7 bases). The length of the CDR3 is 14 residues. Trimming took 3 bases from V and 1 from J, leaving 11 bases between them. CDR1 and CDR2 (germline): SGHRS, YFSETQ. The DNA for the CDR3 is TGCGCCAGCAGCTCCGGGGGGCCTTCCTACGAGCAGTACTTC. Protein product: CASSSGGPSYEQYF.

The V and J genes are TRBV7-2 and TRBJ2-3, with TRBD2 identical over 8 bases. V dropped 3 bases and J dropped 2; count of bases not matched to a gene: 4. CDR1 SGHTA and CDR2 FQGNSA come from the germline V gene. There are 15 residues in the CDR3. The CDR3 DNA follows: TGTGCCAGCAGCTTCGGGGGGGGCCCCACAGATACGCAGTATTTT. Residues: CASSFGGGPTDTQYF. Variable domain in full (rest from reference TRBV7-2 and TRBJ2-3): GAGVSQSPSNKVTEKGKDVELRCDPISGHTALYWYRQSLGQGLEFLIYFQGNSAPDKSGLPSDRFSAERTGGSVSTLTIQRTQQEDSAVYLCASSFGGGPTDTQYFGPGTRLTVL.

The genes are TRBV30 and TRBJ1-5; tentative D call: TRBD1 (6 bases). Germline values: CDR1 GTSNPN, CDR2 SVGIG (reference sequence). Trimming took off 4 bases at V and 4 bases at J, with 11 bases between the two ends. The CDR3 sequence is 13 residues long. CDR3 sequence reads: CAWTQGHNQPQHF. The CDR3 region has the DNA TGTGCCTGGACTCAGGGACATAATCAGCCCCAGCATTTT.

The gene calls are TRBV27 and TRBJ2-7, with 10 positions matching TRBD1. The V and J ends lost 4 bases and 2 bases, in that order; junction bases with no gene match: 2. Germline CDR1 is MNHEY and CDR2 is SMNVEV (reference sequence). The CDR3 covers 14 residues. CDR3 in amino acids: CASSSGQGAYEQYF. CDR3 bases: TGTGCCAGCAGTTCTGGACAGGGGGCCTACGAGCAGTACTTC.

V and J are TRBV18 and TRBJ1-3, with no clear D. Germline CDR1 KGHSH, CDR2 LQKENI. The V and J ends lost 1 base and 2 bases respectively, with 18 bases between them. The CDR3 sequence is 18 residues long. DNA of the CDR3: TGTGCCAGCTCACCACTACGCCCTACGGGGTTAACTGGAAACACCATATATTTT. Translation: CASSPLRPTGLTGNTIYF.

This chain uses TRBV7-9 with TRBJ2-4; 7 bases are a match to TRBD1. This CDR3 has 16 amino acids. From germline, CDR1 is SEHNR and CDR2 FQNEAQ (reference sequence). The V gene end was trimmed by 4 bases and the J gene end by 3 bases; junction bases not matched to a gene: 9. CDR3 in DNA: TGTGCCAGCAGCTCAGACAGGGTTAGTGACAAAAACATTCAGTACTTC. Encoded protein: CASSSDRVSDKNIQYF.

This clone was observed once. The chain recombines TRBV7-2 with TRBJ2-1; TRBD2 aligns across 9 bases. The trim removed 10 bases at V and 7 bases at J, leaving 11 bases unmatched. The CDR3 spans 14 residues. Germline V gives CDR1 SGHTA, CDR2 FQGNSA. The CDR3 DNA reads TGTGCCATCTCCCTTGCGGGGGGGGTTAATGAGCAGTTCTTC. Encoded protein: CAISLAGGVNEQFF.